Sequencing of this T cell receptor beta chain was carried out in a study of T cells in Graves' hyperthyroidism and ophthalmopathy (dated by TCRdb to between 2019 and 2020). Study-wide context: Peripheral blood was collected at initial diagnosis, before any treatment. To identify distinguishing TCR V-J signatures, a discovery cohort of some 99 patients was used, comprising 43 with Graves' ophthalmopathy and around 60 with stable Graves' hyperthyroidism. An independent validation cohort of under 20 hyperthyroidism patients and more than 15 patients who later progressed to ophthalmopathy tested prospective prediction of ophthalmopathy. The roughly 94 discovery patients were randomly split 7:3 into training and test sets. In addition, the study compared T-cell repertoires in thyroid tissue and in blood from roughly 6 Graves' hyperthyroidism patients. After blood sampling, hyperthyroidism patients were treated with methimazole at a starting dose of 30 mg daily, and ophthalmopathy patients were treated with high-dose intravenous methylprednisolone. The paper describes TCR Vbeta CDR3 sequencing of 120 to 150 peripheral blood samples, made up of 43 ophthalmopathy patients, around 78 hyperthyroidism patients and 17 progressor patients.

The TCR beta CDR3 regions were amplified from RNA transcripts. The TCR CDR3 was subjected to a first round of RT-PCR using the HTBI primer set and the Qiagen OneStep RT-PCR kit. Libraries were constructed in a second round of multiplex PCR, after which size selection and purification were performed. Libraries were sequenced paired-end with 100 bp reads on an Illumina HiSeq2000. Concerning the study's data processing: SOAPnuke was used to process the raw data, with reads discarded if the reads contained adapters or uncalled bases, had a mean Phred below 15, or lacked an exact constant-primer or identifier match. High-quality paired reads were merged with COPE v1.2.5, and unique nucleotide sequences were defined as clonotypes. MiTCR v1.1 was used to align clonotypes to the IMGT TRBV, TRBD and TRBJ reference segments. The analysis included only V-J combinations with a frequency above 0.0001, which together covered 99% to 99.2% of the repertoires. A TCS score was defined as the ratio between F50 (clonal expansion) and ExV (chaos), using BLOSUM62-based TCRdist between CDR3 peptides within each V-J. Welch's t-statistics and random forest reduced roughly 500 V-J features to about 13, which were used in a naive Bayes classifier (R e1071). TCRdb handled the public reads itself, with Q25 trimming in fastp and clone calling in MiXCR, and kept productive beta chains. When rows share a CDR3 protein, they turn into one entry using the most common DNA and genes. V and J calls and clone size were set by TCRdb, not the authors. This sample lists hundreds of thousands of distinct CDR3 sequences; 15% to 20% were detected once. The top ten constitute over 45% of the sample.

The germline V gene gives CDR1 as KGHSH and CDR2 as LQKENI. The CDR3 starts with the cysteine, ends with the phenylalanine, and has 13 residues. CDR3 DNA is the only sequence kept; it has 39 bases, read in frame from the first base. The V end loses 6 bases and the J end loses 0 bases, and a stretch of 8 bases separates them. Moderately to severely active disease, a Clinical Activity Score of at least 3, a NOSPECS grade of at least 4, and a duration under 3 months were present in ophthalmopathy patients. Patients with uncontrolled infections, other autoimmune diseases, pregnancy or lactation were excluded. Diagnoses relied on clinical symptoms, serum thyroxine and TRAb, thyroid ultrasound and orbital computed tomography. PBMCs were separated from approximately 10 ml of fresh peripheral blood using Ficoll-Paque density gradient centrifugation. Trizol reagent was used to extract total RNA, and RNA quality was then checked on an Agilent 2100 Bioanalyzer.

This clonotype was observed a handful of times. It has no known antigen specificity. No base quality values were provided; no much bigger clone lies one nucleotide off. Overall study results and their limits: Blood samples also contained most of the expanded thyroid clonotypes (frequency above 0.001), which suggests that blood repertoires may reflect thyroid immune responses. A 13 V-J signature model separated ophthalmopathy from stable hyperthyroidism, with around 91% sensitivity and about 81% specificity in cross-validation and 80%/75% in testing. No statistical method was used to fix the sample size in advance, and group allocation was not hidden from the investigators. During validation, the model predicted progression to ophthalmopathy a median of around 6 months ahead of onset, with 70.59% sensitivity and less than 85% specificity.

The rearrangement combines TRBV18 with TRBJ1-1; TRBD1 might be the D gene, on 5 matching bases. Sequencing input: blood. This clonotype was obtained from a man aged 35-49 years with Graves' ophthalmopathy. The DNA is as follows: TGTGCCAGCTCCGAGGACATGAACACTGAAGCTTTCTTT. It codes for CASSEDMNTEAFF. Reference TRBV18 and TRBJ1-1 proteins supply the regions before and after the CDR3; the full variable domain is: NAGVMQNPRHLVRRRGQEARLRCSPMKGHSHVYWYRQLPEEGLKFMVYLQKENIIDESGMPKERFSAEFPKEGPSILRIQQVVRGDSAAYFCASSEDMNTEAFFGQGTRLTVV.